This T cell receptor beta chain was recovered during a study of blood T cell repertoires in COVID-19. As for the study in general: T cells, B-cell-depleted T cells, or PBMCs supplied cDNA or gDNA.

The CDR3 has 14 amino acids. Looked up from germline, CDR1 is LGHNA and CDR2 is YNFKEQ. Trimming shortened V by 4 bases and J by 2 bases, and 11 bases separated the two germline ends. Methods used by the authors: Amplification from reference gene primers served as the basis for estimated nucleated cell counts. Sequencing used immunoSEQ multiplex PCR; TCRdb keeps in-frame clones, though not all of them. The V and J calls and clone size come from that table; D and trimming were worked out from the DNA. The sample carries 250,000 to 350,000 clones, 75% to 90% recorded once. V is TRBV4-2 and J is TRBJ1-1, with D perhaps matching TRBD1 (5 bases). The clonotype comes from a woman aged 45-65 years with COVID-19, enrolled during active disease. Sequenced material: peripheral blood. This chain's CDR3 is CASSRGTQNTEAFF. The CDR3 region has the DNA TGTGCCAGCAGCCGCGGGACCCAAAACACTGAAGCTTTCTTT.